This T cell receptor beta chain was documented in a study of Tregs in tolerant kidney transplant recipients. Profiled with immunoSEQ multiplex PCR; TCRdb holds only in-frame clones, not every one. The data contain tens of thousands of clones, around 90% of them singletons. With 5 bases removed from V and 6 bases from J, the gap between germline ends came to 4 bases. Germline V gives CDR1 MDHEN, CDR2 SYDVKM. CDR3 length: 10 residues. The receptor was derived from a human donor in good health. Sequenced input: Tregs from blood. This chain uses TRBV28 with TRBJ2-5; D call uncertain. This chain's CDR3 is CASSGQTQYF. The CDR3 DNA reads TGTGCCAGCAGTGGCCAGACCCAGTACTTC.